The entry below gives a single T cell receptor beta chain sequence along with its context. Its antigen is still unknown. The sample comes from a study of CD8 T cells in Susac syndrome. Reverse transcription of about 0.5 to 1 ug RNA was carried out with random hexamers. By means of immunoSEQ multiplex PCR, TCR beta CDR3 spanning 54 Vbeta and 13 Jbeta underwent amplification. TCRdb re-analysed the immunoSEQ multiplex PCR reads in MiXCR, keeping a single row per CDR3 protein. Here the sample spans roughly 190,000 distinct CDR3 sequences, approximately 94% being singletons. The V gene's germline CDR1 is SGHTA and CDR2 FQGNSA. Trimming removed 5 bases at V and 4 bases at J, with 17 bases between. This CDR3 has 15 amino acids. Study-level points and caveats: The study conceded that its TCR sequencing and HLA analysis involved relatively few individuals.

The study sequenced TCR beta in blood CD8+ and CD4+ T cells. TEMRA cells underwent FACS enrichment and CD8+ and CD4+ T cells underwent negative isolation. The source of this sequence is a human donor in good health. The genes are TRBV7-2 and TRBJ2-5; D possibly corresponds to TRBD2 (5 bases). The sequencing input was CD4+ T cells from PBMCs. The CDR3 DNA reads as TGTGCCAGCAGCCAAAACAGAGGAGAGGGAGAGACCCAGTACTTC. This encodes CASSQNRGEGETQYF.